These 11 T cell receptor beta chains originate from one sample sequenced in a study of T cell responses to AZD1222 COVID-19 vaccine. The data were produced by immunoSEQ multiplex PCR, yet TCRdb's version contains in-frame clones alone and is incomplete. This table holds about 160,000 clones, 92% found once. Sequencing was performed on peripheral blood, taken on day 0 of MenACWY control vaccination. The receptors originated from an adult in good health.

CDR3 coding DNA: TGTGCCAGCAGCTTAAGTACTAGCGGGACGGGTGAGCAGTTCTTC. This gives the protein CASSLSTSGTGEQFF. The chain carries TRBV7-3 and TRBJ2-1; 10 bases agree with TRBD2. The CDR3 sequence is 15 residues long. Trimming at V came to 1 base and at J to 9 bases, leaving 6 bases not matched to a gene. From germline, CDR1 is SGHTA and CDR2 FQGTGA.

The V gene is TRBV5-1, the J gene TRBJ1-2; the D is unclear. The CDR3 is 14 residues long. Trimming took off 0 bases at V and 0 bases at J, with 6 bases between the two ends. The germline V gene encodes CDR1 SGHRS and CDR2 YFSETQ. The CDR3 protein is CASSLDRPNYGYTF. In DNA, the CDR3 is TGCGCCAGCAGCTTGGACAGACCTAACTATGGCTACACCTTC.

V and J are TRBV9 and TRBJ2-1; 11 bases agree with TRBD2. V shed 3 bases and J 4 bases; nucleotides not matched to a gene: 3. From germline, CDR1 is SGDLS and CDR2 YYNGEE. This CDR3 region has 15 residues. The CDR3 DNA follows: TGTGCCAGCAGCGCGACTAGCGGGAAATACAATGAGCAGTTCTTC. Its protein product is CASSATSGKYNEQFF.

The V and J genes are TRBV15 and TRBJ2-3; 10 nucleotides agree with TRBD2. After removal of 4 bases from V and 6 bases from J, the junction contained 10 bases not matched to a gene. Germline V gene lookup returns CDR1 LNHNV and CDR2 YYDKDF (reference sequence). This CDR3 spans 16 amino acids. CDR3 sequence: CATSTPGLAFTDTQYF. The CDR3 DNA is TGTGCCACCAGCACACCGGGACTAGCGTTTACGGATACGCAGTATTTT. Combining the CDR3 with reference TRBV15 and TRBJ2-3 gives the whole variable domain DAMVIQNPRYQVTQFGKPVTLSCSQTLNHNVMYWYQQKSSQAPKLLFHYYDKDFNNEADTPDNFQSRRPNTSFCFLDIRSPGLGDTAMYLCATSTPGLAFTDTQYFGPGTRLTVL.

The rearrangement uses TRBV11-3 and TRBJ1-2; 8 bases agree with TRBD1. Germline V gives CDR1 SGHNT, CDR2 YENEEA. The J segment lost 7 bases and the V segment lost 3 bases, leaving 7 bases of the junction unmatched. The CDR3 is 14 residues long. The CDR3 protein is CASSLDREAAGYTF. DNA for the CDR3: TGTGCCAGCAGCTTGGACAGGGAGGCGGCTGGCTACACCTTC.

The rearrangement joins TRBV5-4 to TRBJ1-4; D gene ambiguous. CDR1 is SGHNT, CDR2 YYREEE, per germline (reference sequence). This CDR3 has 15 amino acids. Trimming removed 0 bases at V and 8 bases at J, with 14 bases between. The CDR3 bases are TGTGCCAGCAGCTTGGGGGCCGGGATCGGGGAAAAACTGTTTTTT. This codes for CASSLGAGIGEKLFF. The entire variable domain, with the rest obtained from reference TRBV5-4 and TRBJ1-4, is as follows: ETGVTQSPTHLIKTRGQQVTLRCSSQSGHNTVSWYQQALGQGPQFIFQYYREEENGRGNFPPRFSGLQFPNYSSELNVNALELDDSALYLCASSLGAGIGEKLFFGSGTQLSVL.

The chain joins TRBV10-3 to TRBJ2-7, with 7 bases lining up with TRBD2. The CDR3 is 15 residues long. Germline-derived CDR1 and CDR2 are ENHRY and SYGVKD. The ends lost 1 base at V and 1 base at J; junction bases unmatched: 4. CDR3 DNA sequence: TGTGCCATCAGTGAGTTGGGAGGGGCGTCCTACGAGCAGTACTTC. Translating it yields CAISELGGASYEQYF.

V and J are TRBV7-5 and TRBJ2-1; the D segment call TRBD1 is taken from the table without a DNA check. TRBV7-5 is noted as a pseudogene. The CDR3 has 16 residues. CDR3: CVRSTRIGDLDNEQFF. The CDR3 nucleotides are TGTGTCAGAAGCACACGCATAGGGGATTTGGACAATGAGCAGTTCTTC.

The rearrangement joins TRBV4-1 to TRBJ2-2; no clear D. V was cut by 4 bases and J by 5 bases, with 17 bases left in between. The CDR3 covers 16 residues. Germline loops: CDR1 MGHRA, CDR2 YSYEKL. CDR3 in amino acids: CASSPPSLLGTGELFF. DNA of the CDR3: TGCGCCAGCAGCCCGCCGAGCCTCCTGGGGACCGGGGAGCTGTTTTTT.

V usage is TRBV7-8 and J usage is TRBJ2-1; 11 positions agree with TRBD2. V was clipped by 8 bases and J by 8 bases; unmatched bases: 17. CDR3 size: 17 residues. Germline-derived CDR1 and CDR2 are SGHVS and FQNEAQ. The CDR3 DNA is TGTGCCAGCCCCCCCGGAGGGCTAGCGGGAGGATTCGATGAGCAGTTCTTC. This gives the protein CASPPGGLAGGFDEQFF. The whole variable domain, filled in from reference TRBV7-8 and TRBJ2-1, reads GAGVSQSPRYKVAKRGQDVALRCDPISGHVSLFWYQQALGQGPEFLTYFQNEAQLDKSGLPSDRFFAERPEGSVSTLKIQRTQQEDSAVYLCASPPGGLAGGFDEQFFGPGTRLTVL.

The J gene is TRBJ1-3, the V gene TRBV9; 7 positions match TRBD1. The CDR3 has 16 amino acids. The V gene's germline CDR1 is SGDLS and CDR2 YYNGEE. The V gene end was trimmed by 7 bases and the J gene end by 6 bases; junction bases not matched to a gene: 16. CDR3 loop: CASSGTVDRDVNTIYF. The CDR3 bases are TGTGCCAGCTCTGGGACAGTCGATCGGGATGTAAACACCATATATTTT.